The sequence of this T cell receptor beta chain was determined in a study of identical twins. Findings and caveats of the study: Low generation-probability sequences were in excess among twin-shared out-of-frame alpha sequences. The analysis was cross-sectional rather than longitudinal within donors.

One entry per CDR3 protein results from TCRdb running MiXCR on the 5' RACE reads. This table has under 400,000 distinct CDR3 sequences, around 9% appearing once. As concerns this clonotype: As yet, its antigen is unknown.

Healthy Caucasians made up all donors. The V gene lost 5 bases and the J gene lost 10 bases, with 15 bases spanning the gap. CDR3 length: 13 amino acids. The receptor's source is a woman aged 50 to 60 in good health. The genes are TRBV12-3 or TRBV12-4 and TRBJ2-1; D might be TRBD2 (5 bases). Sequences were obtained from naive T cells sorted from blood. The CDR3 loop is CASSTGITWEQFF. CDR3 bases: TGTGCCAGCAGTACCGGGATAACGTGGGAGCAGTTCTTC.